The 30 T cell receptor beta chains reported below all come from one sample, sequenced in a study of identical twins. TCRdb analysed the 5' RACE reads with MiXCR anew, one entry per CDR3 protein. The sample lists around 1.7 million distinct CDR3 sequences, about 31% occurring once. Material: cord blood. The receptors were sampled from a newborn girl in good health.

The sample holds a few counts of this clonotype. This CDR3 reads CASSERGYNEQFF. The CDR3 DNA reads TGTGCCAGCAGTGAACGGGGGTACAATGAGCAGTTCTTC. This chain connects TRBV2 to TRBJ2-1, with TRBD2 as a possible D gene (6 bases). This CDR3 is built from 13 residues. V gave up 2 bases and J gave up 4 bases, with 6 bases separating them. CDR1 SNHLY and CDR2 FYNNEI come from the germline V gene.

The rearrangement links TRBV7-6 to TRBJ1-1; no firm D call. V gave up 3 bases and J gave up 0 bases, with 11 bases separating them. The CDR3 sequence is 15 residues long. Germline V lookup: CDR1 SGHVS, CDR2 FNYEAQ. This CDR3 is CASSFFADVNTEAFF. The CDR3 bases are TGTGCCAGCAGCTTCTTTGCGGACGTGAACACTGAAGCTTTCTTT.

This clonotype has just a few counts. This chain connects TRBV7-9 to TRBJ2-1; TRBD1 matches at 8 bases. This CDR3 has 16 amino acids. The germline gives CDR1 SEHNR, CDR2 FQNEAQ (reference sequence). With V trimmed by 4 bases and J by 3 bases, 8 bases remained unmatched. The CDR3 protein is CASSSPRTGIYNEQFF. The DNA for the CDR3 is TGTGCCAGCAGCTCACCCCGGACAGGGATCTACAATGAGCAGTTCTTC.

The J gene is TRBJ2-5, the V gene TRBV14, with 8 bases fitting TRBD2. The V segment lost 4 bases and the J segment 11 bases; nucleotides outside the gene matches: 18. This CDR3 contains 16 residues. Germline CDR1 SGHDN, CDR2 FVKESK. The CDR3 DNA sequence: TGTGCCAGCAGCCCACTCAGCAGCGGGAGATGGAATGAGCAGTACTTC. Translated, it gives CASSPLSSGRWNEQYF.

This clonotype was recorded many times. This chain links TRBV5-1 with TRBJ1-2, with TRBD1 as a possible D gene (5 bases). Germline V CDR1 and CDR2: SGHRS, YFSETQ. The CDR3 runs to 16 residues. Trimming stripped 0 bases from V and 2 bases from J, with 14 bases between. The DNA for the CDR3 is TGCGCCAGCAGCTTGGGTCCCACGACAGAAAACTATGGCTACACCTTC. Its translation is CASSLGPTTENYGYTF. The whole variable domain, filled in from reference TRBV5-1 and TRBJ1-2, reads KAGVTQTPRYLIKTRGQQVTLSCSPISGHRSVSWYQQTPGQGLQFLFEYFSETQRNKGNFPGRFSGRQFSNSRSEMNVSTLELGDSALYLCASSLGPTTENYGYTFGSGTRLTVV.

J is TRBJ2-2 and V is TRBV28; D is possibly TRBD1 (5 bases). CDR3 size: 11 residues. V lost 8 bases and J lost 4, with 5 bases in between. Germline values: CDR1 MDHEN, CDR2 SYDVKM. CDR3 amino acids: CASQGTGELFF. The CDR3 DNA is TGTGCCAGCCAGGGCACCGGGGAGCTGTTTTTT.

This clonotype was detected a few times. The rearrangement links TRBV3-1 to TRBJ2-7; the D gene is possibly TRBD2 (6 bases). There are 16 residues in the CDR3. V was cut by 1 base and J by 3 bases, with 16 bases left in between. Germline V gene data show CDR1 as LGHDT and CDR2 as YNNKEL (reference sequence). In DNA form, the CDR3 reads TGTGCCAGCAGCCAAGTAGGAGGGCGCTGGCTCTACGAGCAGTACTTC. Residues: CASSQVGGRWLYEQYF.

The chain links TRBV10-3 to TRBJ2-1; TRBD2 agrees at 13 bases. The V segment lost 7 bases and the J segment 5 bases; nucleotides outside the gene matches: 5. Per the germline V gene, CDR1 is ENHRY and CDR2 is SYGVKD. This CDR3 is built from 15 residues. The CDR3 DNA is TGTGCCATCACCCCGGGACTAGCGGGAAACAATGAGCAGTTCTTC. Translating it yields CAITPGLAGNNEQFF.

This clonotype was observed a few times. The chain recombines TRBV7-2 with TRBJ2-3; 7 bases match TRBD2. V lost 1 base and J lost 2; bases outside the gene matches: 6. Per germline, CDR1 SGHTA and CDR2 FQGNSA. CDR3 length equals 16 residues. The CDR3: CASSLEISGYTDTQYF. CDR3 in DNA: TGTGCCAGCAGCTTAGAAATTAGCGGGTACACAGATACGCAGTATTTT.

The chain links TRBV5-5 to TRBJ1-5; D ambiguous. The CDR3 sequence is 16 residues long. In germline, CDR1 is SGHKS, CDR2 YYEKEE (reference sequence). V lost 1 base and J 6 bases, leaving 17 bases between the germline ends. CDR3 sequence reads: CASSLRFWVWSQPQHF. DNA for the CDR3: TGTGCCAGCAGCTTGAGATTTTGGGTATGGAGTCAGCCCCAGCATTTT.

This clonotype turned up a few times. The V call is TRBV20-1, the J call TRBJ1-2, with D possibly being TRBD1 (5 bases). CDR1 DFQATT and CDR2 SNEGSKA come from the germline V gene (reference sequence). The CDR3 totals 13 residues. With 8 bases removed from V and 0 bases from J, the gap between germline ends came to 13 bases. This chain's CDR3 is CSYMGRPNYGYTF. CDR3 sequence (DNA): TGCAGTTACATGGGACGGCCTAACTATGGCTACACCTTC.

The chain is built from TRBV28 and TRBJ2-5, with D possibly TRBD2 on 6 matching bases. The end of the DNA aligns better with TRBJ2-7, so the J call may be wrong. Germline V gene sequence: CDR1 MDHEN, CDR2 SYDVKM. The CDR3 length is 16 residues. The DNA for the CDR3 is TGTGCCAGCAGTTTATTTCGAATGCTAGCGAGGGGCGAGCAGTACTTC. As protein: CASSLFRMLARGEQYF.

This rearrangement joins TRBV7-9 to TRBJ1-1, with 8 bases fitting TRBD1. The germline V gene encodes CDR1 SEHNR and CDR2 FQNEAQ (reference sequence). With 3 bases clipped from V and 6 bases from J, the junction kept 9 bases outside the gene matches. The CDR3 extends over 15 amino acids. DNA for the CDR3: TGTGCCAGCAGCTTCGCAGGGGGCAGGAGCGCTGAAGCTTTCTTT. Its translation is CASSFAGGRSAEAFF.

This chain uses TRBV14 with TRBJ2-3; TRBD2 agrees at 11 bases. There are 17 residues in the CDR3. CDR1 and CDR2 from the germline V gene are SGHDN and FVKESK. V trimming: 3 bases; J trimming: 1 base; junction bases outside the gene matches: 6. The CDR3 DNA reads TGTGCCAGCAGCCACGCCCCACTAGCGGGAGGCACAGATACGCAGTATTTT. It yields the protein CASSHAPLAGGTDTQYF.

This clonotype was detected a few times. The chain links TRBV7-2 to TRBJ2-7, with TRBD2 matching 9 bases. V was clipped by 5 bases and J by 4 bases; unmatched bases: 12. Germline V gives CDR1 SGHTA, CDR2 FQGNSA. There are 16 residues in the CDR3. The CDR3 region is CASSQSVGTSRYEQYF. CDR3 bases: TGTGCCAGCAGCCAAAGTGTCGGGACTAGCAGATACGAGCAGTACTTC. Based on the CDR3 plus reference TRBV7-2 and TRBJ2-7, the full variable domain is GAGVSQSPSNKVTEKGKDVELRCDPISGHTALYWYRQSLGQGLEFLIYFQGNSAPDKSGLPSDRFSAERTGGSVSTLTIQRTQQEDSAVYLCASSQSVGTSRYEQYFGPGTRLTVT.

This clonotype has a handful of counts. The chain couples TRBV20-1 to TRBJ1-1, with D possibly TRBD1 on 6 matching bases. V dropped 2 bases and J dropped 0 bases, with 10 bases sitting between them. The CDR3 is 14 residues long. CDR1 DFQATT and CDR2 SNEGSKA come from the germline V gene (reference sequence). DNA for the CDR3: TGCAGTGCTAGATGGGGACATCTGAACACTGAAGCTTTCTTT. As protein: CSARWGHLNTEAFF.

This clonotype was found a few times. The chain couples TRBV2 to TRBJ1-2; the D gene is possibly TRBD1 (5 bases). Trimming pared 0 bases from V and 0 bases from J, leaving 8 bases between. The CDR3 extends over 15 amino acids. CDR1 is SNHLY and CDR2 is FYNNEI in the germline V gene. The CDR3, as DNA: TGTGCCAGCAGTGAAGCGCGCAGGGCTAACTATGGCTACACCTTC. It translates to CASSEARRANYGYTF.

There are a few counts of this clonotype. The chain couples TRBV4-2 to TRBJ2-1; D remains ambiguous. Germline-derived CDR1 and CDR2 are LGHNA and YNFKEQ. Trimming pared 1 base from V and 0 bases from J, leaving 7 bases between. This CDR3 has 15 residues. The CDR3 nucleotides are TGTGCCAGCAGCCAAGGAGCGAGCTCCTACAATGAGCAGTTCTTC. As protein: CASSQGASSYNEQFF.

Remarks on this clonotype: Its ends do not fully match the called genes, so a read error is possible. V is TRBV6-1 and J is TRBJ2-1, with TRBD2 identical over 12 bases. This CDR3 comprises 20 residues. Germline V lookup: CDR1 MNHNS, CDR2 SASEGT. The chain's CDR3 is CTSAPRGLAGGPQPYNEQFF. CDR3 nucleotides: TGTACCAGCGCCCCGCGGGGGCTAGCGGGAGGGCCCCAGCCCTACAATGAGCAGTTCTTC.

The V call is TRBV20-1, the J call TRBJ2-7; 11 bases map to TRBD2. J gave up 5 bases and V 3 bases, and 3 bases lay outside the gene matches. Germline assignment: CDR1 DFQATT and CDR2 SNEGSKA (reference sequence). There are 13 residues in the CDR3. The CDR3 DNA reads TGCAGTGCTAGGACTAGCGGGGAGCACGAGCAGTACTTC. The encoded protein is CSARTSGEHEQYF.

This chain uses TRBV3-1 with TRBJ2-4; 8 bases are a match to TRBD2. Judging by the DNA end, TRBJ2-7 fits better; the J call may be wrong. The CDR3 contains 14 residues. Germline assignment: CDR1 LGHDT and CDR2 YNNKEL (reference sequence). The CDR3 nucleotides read TGTGCCAGCAGCACCAGGGCGGGAGGAGACGAGCAGTACTTC. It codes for CASSTRAGGDEQYF.

CDR3 sequence reads: CASIRLAGDNEQFF. In nucleotides, the CDR3 is TGTGCCAGCATTAGACTAGCGGGGGATAATGAGCAGTTCTTC. This chain links TRBV6-1 with TRBJ2-1; 12 bases fit TRBD2. This CDR3 comprises 14 residues. Germline trimming cut 7 bases from V and 7 bases from J; bases unmatched to any gene: 5. Germline V gene data show CDR1 as MNHNS and CDR2 as SASEGT.

This CDR3 is CASSVSVGSGYEQYF. The CDR3 DNA reads as TGTGCCAGCAGCGTCTCTGTGGGTTCGGGATACGAGCAGTACTTC. The chain couples TRBV9 to TRBJ2-7; D perhaps matches TRBD2 (5 bases). The V and J ends lost 2 bases and 4 bases respectively, with 16 bases between them. Germline lookup yields CDR1 SGDLS and CDR2 YYNGEE. The CDR3 extends over 15 amino acids.

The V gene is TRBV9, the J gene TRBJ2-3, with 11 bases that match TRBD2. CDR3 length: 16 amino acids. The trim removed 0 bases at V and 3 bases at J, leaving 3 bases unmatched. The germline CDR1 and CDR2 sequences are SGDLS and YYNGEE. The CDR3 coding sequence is TGTGCCAGCAGCGTAGGAGCTAGCGGGAGGACAGATACGCAGTATTTT. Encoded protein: CASSVGASGRTDTQYF. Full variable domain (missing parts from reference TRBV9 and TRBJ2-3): DSGVTQTPKHLITATGQRVTLRCSPRSGDLSVYWYQQSLDQGLQFLIQYYNGEERAKGNILERFSAQQFPDLHSELNLSSLELGDSALYFCASSVGASGRTDTQYFGPGTRLTVL.

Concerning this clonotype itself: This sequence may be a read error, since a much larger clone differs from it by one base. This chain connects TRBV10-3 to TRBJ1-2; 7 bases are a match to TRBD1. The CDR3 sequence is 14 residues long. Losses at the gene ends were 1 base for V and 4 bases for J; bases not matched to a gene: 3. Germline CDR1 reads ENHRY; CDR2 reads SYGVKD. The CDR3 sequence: CAISELQGSYGYTF. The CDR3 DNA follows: TGTGCCATCAGTGAGTTACAGGGGTCCTATGGCTACACCTTC.

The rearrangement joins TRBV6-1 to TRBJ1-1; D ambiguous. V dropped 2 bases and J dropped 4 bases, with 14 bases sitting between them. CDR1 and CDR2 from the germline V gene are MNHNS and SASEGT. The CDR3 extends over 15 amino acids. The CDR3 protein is CASSEKWWRSTEAFF. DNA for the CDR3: TGTGCCAGCAGTGAAAAATGGTGGCGATCCACTGAAGCTTTCTTT.

CDR3 coding DNA: TGTGCCAGCAGTTACTCGATGGCTCAGCCCTATAATTCACCCCTCCACTTT. It yields the protein CASSYSMAQPYNSPLHF. This chain uses TRBV6-6 with TRBJ1-6; D remains unclear. V was trimmed by 0 bases and J by 2 bases, leaving 11 bases between them. The CDR3 sequence is 17 residues long. Germline-derived CDR1 and CDR2 are MNHNY and SVGAGI (reference sequence).

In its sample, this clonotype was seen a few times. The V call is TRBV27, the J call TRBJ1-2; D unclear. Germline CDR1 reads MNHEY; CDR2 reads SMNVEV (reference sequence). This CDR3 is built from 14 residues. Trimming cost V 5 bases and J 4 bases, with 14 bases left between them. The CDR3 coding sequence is TGTGCCAGCAGTCGCATACCCAGCTCCTATGGCTACACCTTC. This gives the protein CASSRIPSSYGYTF.

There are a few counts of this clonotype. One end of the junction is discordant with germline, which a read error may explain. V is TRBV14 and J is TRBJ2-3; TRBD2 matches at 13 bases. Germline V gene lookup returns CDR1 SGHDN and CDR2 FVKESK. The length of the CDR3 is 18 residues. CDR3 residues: CAGSQILGLAGATDTQYF. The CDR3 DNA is TGTGCCGGCAGCCAAATTCTTGGACTAGCGGGAGCGACAGATACGCAGTATTTT.

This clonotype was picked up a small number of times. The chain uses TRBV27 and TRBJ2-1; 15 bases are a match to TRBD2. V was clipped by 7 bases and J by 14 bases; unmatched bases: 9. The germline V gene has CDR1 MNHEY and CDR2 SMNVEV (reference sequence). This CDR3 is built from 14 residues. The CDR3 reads CASTGLAGGRVEFF. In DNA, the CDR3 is TGTGCCAGCACCGGACTAGCGGGAGGGCGGGTGGAGTTCTTC.